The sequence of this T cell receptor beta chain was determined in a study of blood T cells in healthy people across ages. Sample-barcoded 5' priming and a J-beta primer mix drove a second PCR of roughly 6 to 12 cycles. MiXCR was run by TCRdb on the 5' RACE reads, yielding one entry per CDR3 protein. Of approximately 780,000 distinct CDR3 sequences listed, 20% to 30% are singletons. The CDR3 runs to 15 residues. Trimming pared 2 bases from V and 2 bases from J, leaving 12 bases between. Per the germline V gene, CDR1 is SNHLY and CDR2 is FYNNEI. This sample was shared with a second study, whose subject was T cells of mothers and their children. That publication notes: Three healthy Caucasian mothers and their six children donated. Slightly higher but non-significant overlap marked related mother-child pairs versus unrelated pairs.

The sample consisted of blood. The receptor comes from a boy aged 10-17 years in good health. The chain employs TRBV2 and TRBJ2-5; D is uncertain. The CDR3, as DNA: TGTGCCAGCAGTGAAATGTCCTGGAAACAAGAGACCCAGTACTTC. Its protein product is CASSEMSWKQETQYF.